This T cell receptor beta chain was documented in a study of blood T cell repertoires in COVID-19. Overall study context: T cells, B-cell-depleted T cells, or PBMCs supplied cDNA or gDNA.

In the original processing: Using reference gene primer amplification, nucleated cell counts were estimated. Clones were sequenced by immunoSEQ multiplex PCR, and TCRdb holds only the in-frame ones, with some missing. V, J and clone size derive from that table, while D and trimming were established from the DNA sequence. The profile shows fewer than 250,000 clones, around 90% of them singletons. With 6 bases clipped from V and 7 bases from J, the junction kept 8 bases outside the gene matches. This CDR3 region has 14 residues. CDR1 and CDR2 from the germline V gene are LGHNA and YSLEER. Input material: peripheral blood. The TCR sequence derives from a man aged 65 to 79 with acute or convalescent COVID-19. The chain links TRBV4-3 to TRBJ2-2; 7 bases are a match to TRBD2. The CDR3 DNA is TGCGCCAGCAGTCCGGACGTAGCGGGCGGGGAGCTGTTTTTT. As protein: CASSPDVAGGELFF.